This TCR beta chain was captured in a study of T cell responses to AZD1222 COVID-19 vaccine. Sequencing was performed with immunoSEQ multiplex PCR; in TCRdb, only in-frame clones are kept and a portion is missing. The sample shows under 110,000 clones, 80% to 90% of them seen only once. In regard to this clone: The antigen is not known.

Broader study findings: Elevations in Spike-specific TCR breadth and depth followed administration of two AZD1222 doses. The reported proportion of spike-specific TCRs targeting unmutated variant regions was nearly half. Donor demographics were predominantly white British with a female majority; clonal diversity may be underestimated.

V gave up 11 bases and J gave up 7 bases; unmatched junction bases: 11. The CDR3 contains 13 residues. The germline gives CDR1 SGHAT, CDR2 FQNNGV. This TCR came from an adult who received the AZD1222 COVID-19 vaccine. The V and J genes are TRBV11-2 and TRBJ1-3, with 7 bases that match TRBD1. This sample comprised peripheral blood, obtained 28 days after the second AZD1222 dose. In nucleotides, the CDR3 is TGTGCCGGATCAACAGGGGTTGGGAACACCATATATTTT. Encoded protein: CAGSTGVGNTIYF.